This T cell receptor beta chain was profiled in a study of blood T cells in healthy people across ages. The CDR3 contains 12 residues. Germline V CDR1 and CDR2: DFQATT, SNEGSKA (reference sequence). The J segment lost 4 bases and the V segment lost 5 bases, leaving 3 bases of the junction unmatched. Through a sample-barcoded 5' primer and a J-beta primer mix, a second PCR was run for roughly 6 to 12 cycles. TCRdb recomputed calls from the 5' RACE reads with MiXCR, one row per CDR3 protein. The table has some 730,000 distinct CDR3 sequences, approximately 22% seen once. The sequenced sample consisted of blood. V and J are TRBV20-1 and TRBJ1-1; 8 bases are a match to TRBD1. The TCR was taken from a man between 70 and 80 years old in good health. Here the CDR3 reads CSAGQGGTEAFF. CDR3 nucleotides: TGCAGTGCTGGACAGGGCGGCACTGAAGCTTTCTTT.